These 14 T cell receptor beta chains share one sample of origin, sequenced in a study of synovial regulatory T cells in juvenile arthritis. Synovial fluid was collected with matched peripheral blood from each patient with active arthritis. Libraries were prepared by immunoSEQ multiplex PCR; TCRdb keeps only in-frame clonotypes and omits some of them. Its table lists 2,000 to 2,500 clones. What was sequenced was Treg cells from the synovium. Receptor source: a donor between 2 and 29 years old with juvenile idiopathic arthritis.

Frequency places this clone as large. The rearrangement uses TRBV6-1 and TRBJ1-2. CDR3 size: 12 residues. No DNA is given. Germline V CDR1 and CDR2: MNHNS, SASEGT. CDR3 region: CATHVRVHGYTF.

Considering frequency, this clone is medium-sized. This chain uses TRBV6-1 with TRBJ1-5. From germline, CDR1 is MNHNS and CDR2 SASEGT. The CDR3 extends over 16 amino acids. No coding sequence is recorded. CDR3 residues: CASSETGRGLNQPQHF.

Frequency places this clone as medium-sized (0.01 to 0.1%). The V call is TRBV18, the J call TRBJ1-4; TCRdb proposes TRBD1, but this gene call is untestable without DNA. CDR1 and CDR2 (germline): KGHSH, LQKENI. The CDR3 spans 13 residues. This entry has no DNA. This chain's CDR3 is CASSRQGWEKLFF.

This clone is labeled medium-sized based on frequency. V is TRBV29-1 and J is TRBJ1-2. Germline lookup yields CDR1 SQVTM and CDR2 ANQGSEA. This CDR3 region has 13 residues. This entry has no DNA. CDR3 sequence reads: CSVEGVSSYGYTF. Looking up the rest from reference TRBV29-1 and TRBJ1-2 gives the full variable domain: SAVISQKPSRDICQRGTSLTIQCQVDSQVTMMFWYRQQPGQSLTLIATANQGSEATYESGFVIDKFPISRPNLTFSTLTVSNMSPEDSSIYLCSVEGVSSYGYTFGSGTRLTVV.

In terms of frequency, this clone is medium-sized. The rearrangement links TRBV18 to TRBJ1-1; TCRdb proposes TRBD1, but this gene call is untestable without DNA. This CDR3 region has 13 residues. DNA for this receptor is not on file. CDR1 and CDR2 (germline): KGHSH, LQKENI. The CDR3 here is CASSPGTLTEAFF.

Measured by frequency, this clone is medium-sized. The chain joins TRBV7-9 to TRBJ2-7; checking the TCRdb D call of TRBD2 is not possible without DNA. In germline, CDR1 is SEHNR, CDR2 FQNEAQ (reference sequence). The CDR3 is made up of 16 amino acids. No DNA sequence was recorded. The CDR3 loop reads CASSLTPGLVSYEQYF.

This clone is classed as medium-sized by frequency. The J gene is TRBJ2-7, the V gene TRBV6-1; TCRdb's D gene call, TRBD2, goes unchecked for lack of DNA. CDR3 size: 18 residues. DNA is not recorded here. CDR1 is MNHNS, CDR2 SASEGT, per germline. CDR3 region: CASSEASGRTSGSYEQYF.

Considering frequency, this clone is medium-sized. V is TRBV6-4 and J is TRBJ2-5; checking the TCRdb D call of TRBD1 is not possible without DNA. The CDR3 extends over 18 amino acids. This entry has no DNA. Germline assignment: CDR1 MRHNA and CDR2 SNTAGT. The CDR3 loop is CASSASGQPGISQETQYF.

This clone is labeled medium-sized based on frequency. V usage is TRBV7-6 and J usage is TRBJ2-3; without DNA, the TCRdb call of TRBD2 cannot be checked. Germline V gene data show CDR1 as SGHVS and CDR2 as FNYEAQ. CDR3 size: 13 residues. DNA was not recorded. CDR3 residues: CASSSARTDTQYF.

This clone shows up as medium-sized by frequency. This chain links TRBV9 with TRBJ1-1; without DNA, the TCRdb call of TRBD1 cannot be checked. The V gene's germline CDR1 is SGDLS and CDR2 YYNGEE. The CDR3 has 15 amino acids. No nucleotide data were recorded. CDR3 protein: CASSRGQGGYTEAFF.

This clone shows up as medium-sized (0.01 to 0.1%) by frequency. The CDR3 spells CASSLEASGGSYEQYF. The chain has TRBV5-1 and TRBJ2-7; lacking DNA, the TRBD2 call made by TCRdb goes unchecked. CDR1 is SGHRS and CDR2 is YFSETQ in the germline V gene. This CDR3 is built from 16 residues. The record lacks a DNA sequence.

This clone is classed as medium-sized by frequency. The gene calls are TRBV5-1 and TRBJ2-5; TCRdb's D gene call, TRBD2, goes unchecked for lack of DNA. There are 18 residues in the CDR3. No DNA is listed. Germline V gene lookup returns CDR1 SGHRS and CDR2 YFSETQ. This chain's CDR3 is CASSLAGKLAGGGETQYF.

This clone is classed as medium-sized by frequency. Here the CDR3 reads CASSFGTGGTDTQYF. The chain links TRBV27 to TRBJ2-3; TCRdb's D call, TRBD1, is unchecked because there is no DNA. CDR3 length: 15 amino acids. Only the protein sequence is given. Germline V lookup: CDR1 MNHEY, CDR2 SMNVEV (reference sequence).

This clone is medium-sized by frequency. The chain recombines TRBV10-1 with TRBJ1-4. This CDR3 spans 12 amino acids. No nucleotide data were recorded. Germline CDR1 reads WNHNN; CDR2 reads SYGVQD (reference sequence). The CDR3 reads CASSESNEKLFF.